This T cell receptor (beta chain) was observed in a study of T cells in Graves' hyperthyroidism and ophthalmopathy (dated by TCRdb to the late 2010s). For the study in its entirety: Peripheral blood was collected at initial diagnosis, before any treatment. In about 6 Graves' hyperthyroidism patients, the study also compared T-cell repertoires from thyroid tissue with T-cell repertoires from blood. Prospective prediction of ophthalmopathy was tested in an independent validation cohort of 18 to 20 hyperthyroidism patients and approximately 17 patients who later progressed to ophthalmopathy. After blood sampling, hyperthyroidism patients were treated with methimazole at a starting dose of 30 mg daily, and ophthalmopathy patients were treated with high-dose intravenous methylprednisolone. A discovery cohort of approximately 97 patients, 43 with Graves' ophthalmopathy and about 60 with stable Graves' hyperthyroidism, was used to find distinguishing TCR V-J signatures. The roughly 100 discovery patients were randomly divided into training and test sets at a 7:3 ratio. TCR Vbeta CDR3 sequencing of fewer than 150 peripheral blood samples (roughly 41 ophthalmopathy, 75 hyperthyroidism and roughly 17 progressor patients) is reported in the paper.

TCR beta CDR3 regions were amplified from RNA transcripts. For the first round of RT-PCR on the TCR CDR3, the HTBI primer set was used together with the Qiagen OneStep RT-PCR kit. Libraries were constructed in a second round of multiplex PCR, after which size selection and purification were performed. Sequencing of the libraries was done on an Illumina HiSeq2000 using paired-end 100 bp reads. The original pipeline was this. SOAPnuke was used to process the raw data, removing reads that contained adapters or uncalled bases, had a mean Phred below 15, or lacked an exact match to the constant primer or identifier. COPE v1.2.5 was used to merge the high-quality paired reads, and each unique nucleotide sequence was defined as a clonotype. MiTCR v1.1 was used to align the clonotypes against IMGT TRBV, TRBD and TRBJ reference segments. The analysis included only V-J combinations with a frequency above 0.0001, which together covered roughly 99% of the repertoires. The TCS score was defined as the ratio of F50 (clonal expansion) to E x V (chaos), calculated using BLOSUM62-based TCRdist between CDR3 peptides within each V-J. Welch's t-statistics and random forest reduced 500 to 650 V-J features to around 14, which were used in a naive Bayes classifier (R e1071). TCRdb handled the public reads itself, with Q25 trimming in fastp and clone calling in MiXCR, and kept productive beta chains. CDR3 protein sequences are deduplicated, and each keeps its most common genes and DNA. TCRdb, rather than the study authors, made the V and J calls. In this sample the table shows approximately 480,000 distinct CDR3 sequences, less than 25% of which occur a single time. About 30% of the sample rests with the top ten.

V is reduced by 7 bases and J by 0 bases, leaving a spacing of 19 bases between them. From a lookup of the germline V gene, CDR1 and CDR2 are MDHEN and SYDVKM. Spanning cysteine to phenylalanine, the CDR3 consists of 17 amino acids. Solely the CDR3 DNA is kept, with 51 bases framed from the first base. Study-wide findings and limitations: Blood samples also contained most of the expanded thyroid clonotypes (frequency above 0.001), which suggests that blood repertoires may reflect thyroid immune responses. A 13 V-J signature model separated ophthalmopathy from stable hyperthyroidism, with 87.88% sensitivity and 81.08% specificity in cross-validation and 80%/75% in testing. No statistical method was used to fix the sample size in advance, and group allocation was not hidden from the investigators. During validation, the model predicted progression to ophthalmopathy a median of approximately six months ahead of onset, with around 71% sensitivity and less than 85% specificity.

This clonotype was detected ten times or more. This clone's antigen is unknown. No quality values exist for individual bases; no much larger clone is one base distant. A patient counted as having stable Graves' hyperthyroidism if no progression to ophthalmopathy occurred over 18 months of follow-up. Hyperthyroidism patients were aged 18 to 65 years and newly diagnosed, with disease duration of less than 2 months. Any patient with an uncontrolled infection, another autoimmune disease, pregnancy or lactation was excluded. Diagnoses were established on the basis of clinical symptoms, serum thyroxine and TRAb, thyroid ultrasound, and orbital computed tomography. PBMCs were isolated from 10 ml of fresh peripheral blood by Ficoll-Paque density gradient centrifugation. Trizol reagent was used to extract total RNA, and RNA quality was then checked on an Agilent 2100 Bioanalyzer.

This sequence was found in a man between 18 and 35 years old with Graves' hyperthyroidism. The V gene is TRBV28 and the J gene is TRBJ1-5, with the D gene not clear enough to name. Sequencing was done on a sample of blood. The DNA sequence reads TGTGCCAGCAACCCCCCCCCGTCCGGTTATAGCAATCAGCCCCAGCATTTT. It specifies CASNPPPSGYSNQPQHF.